The 6 T cell receptor beta chains given below trace back to one sample, sequenced in a study of shared clonotypes between healthy human individuals. Assay: immunoSEQ multiplex PCR; the TCRdb copy retains only in-frame clones and omits some. This table has around 2.5 million clones, 93% appearing once. The sample taken for sequencing was naive CD4+ T cells from PBMCs. Regarding subset: CD45RA+ positively selected. These receptors were obtained from a man aged 18 to 29 in good health. Some clones in this sample may be carry-over from other donors' samples.

This chain connects TRBV5-4 to TRBJ2-7, with a weak D call TRBD1 (6 bases). This CDR3 has 16 residues. CDR1 is SGHNT and CDR2 is YYREEE in the germline V gene (reference sequence). Trimming removed 4 bases from V and 4 bases from J, with 21 bases in between. The CDR3 loop reads CASSPTGVQGRYEQYF. The CDR3 nucleotides read TGTGCCAGCAGCCCCACTGGGGTACAGGGTCGGTACGAGCAGTACTTC.

V and J are TRBV2 and TRBJ2-3; 7 bases are shared with TRBD2. J gave up 4 bases and V 8 bases, and 6 bases lay outside the gene matches. Germline V gene sequence: CDR1 SNHLY, CDR2 FYNNEI. The CDR3 spans 13 residues. The CDR3 bases are TGTGCCAGCGGTCTGGCGGGGGCAGATACGCAGTATTTT. It yields the protein CASGLAGADTQYF.

The V and J genes are TRBV30 and TRBJ2-3; D is ambiguous. The length of the CDR3 is 15 residues. Germline CDR1 GTSNPN, CDR2 SVGIG (reference sequence). V was trimmed by 0 bases and J by 0 bases, leaving 10 bases between them. The CDR3 reads CAWSVRATSTDTQYF. The CDR3 nucleotides read TGTGCCTGGAGTGTACGGGCGACTAGCACAGATACGCAGTATTTT.

This chain joins TRBV7-8 and TRBJ2-3, with TRBD2 identical over 8 bases. CDR1 SGHVS and CDR2 FQNEAQ come from the germline V gene. The V segment lost 6 bases and the J segment 0 bases; nucleotides outside the gene matches: 11. There are 17 residues in the CDR3. Here the CDR3 reads CASSPLGGGPSTDTQYF. The CDR3 DNA is TGTGCCAGCAGTCCCCTCGGGGGGGGGCCTAGCACAGATACGCAGTATTTT. The complete variable domain, with remaining parts taken from reference TRBV7-8 and TRBJ2-3, reads GAGVSQSPRYKVAKRGQDVALRCDPISGHVSLFWYQQALGQGPEFLTYFQNEAQLDKSGLPSDRFFAERPEGSVSTLKIQRTQQEDSAVYLCASSPLGGGPSTDTQYFGPGTRLTVL.

This chain joins TRBV2 and TRBJ2-3; 11 bases agree with TRBD2. CDR1 is SNHLY, CDR2 FYNNEI, per germline. The CDR3 totals 16 residues. V lost 4 bases and J lost 2; bases outside the gene matches: 5. The CDR3 is CASSVTSGRDTDTQYF. For the CDR3, the DNA is TGTGCCAGCAGTGTAACTAGCGGGAGAGACACAGATACGCAGTATTTT.

Here the CDR3 reads CASSLGDRDQETQYF. Here the CDR3 DNA reads TGTGCCAGCAGCTTAGGTGACAGAGATCAAGAGACCCAGTACTTC. V and J are TRBV7-9 and TRBJ2-5; tentative D call: TRBD1 (5 bases). CDR1 SEHNR and CDR2 FQNEAQ come from the germline V gene (reference sequence). The CDR3 is made up of 15 amino acids. Trimming stripped 1 base from V and 2 bases from J, with 11 bases between.